This paragraph covers one T cell receptor beta chain sequence. This specimen comes from a study of blood T cell repertoires in COVID-19. Looking at the study overall: The United States, Italy and Spain supplied acute and convalescent COVID-19 samples. From T cells, B-cell-depleted T cells, or PBMCs came the material, which was cDNA or gDNA.

Patients at the Seattle site were enrolled during active infection and followed longitudinally. CDR3 length equals 14 residues. Trimming removed 4 bases from V and 4 bases from J; junction bases left unmatched: 4. Germline CDR1 reads SGHKS; CDR2 reads YYEKEE (reference sequence). Authors' data handling: Using reference gene primer amplification, nucleated cell counts were estimated. Clones were read by immunoSEQ multiplex PCR, and TCRdb kept only the in-frame ones, dropping some. Clone size and the V and J calls come from that table; the DNA yielded D and trimming. The sample lists some 200,000 clones; 75% to 85% were seen once.

V and J are TRBV5-5 and TRBJ1-4, with TRBD1 identical over 7 bases. The sequenced sample consisted of peripheral blood. This TCR was recovered from a woman between 40 and 50 years old with COVID-19, enrolled during active disease. CDR3: CASSPTGVNEKLFF. CDR3 sequence (DNA): TGTGCCAGCAGCCCCACAGGGGTTAATGAAAAACTGTTTTTT. The whole variable domain, filled in from reference TRBV5-5 and TRBJ1-4, reads DAGVTQSPTHLIKTRGQQVTLRCSPISGHKSVSWYQQVLGQGPQFIFQYYEKEERGRGNFPDRFSARQFPNYSSELNVNALLLGDSALYLCASSPTGVNEKLFFGSGTQLSVL.